These 5 T cell receptor beta chains share one sample of origin, sequenced in a study of blood T cell repertoires in COVID-19. Sequencing was performed with immunoSEQ multiplex PCR; in TCRdb, only in-frame clones are kept and a portion is missing. The sample lists roughly 30,000 clones; 80% to 90% were seen once. The sample was peripheral blood. These receptors came from a human donor in a cohort sampled during active COVID-19.

The chain is built from TRBV5-4 and TRBJ1-6; 9 positions agree with TRBD1. This CDR3 has 15 residues. Germline lookup yields CDR1 SGHNT and CDR2 YYREEE (reference sequence). Germline trimming cut 4 bases from V and 8 bases from J; bases unmatched to any gene: 7. In nucleotides, the CDR3 is TGTGCCAGCAGCCCAGGCTGGACAGGGGATTCACCCCTCCACTTT. This translates into CASSPGWTGDSPLHF.

A single count supports this clone. This chain joins TRBV10-1 and TRBJ2-3; 7 nucleotides line up with TRBD2. The ends lost 4 bases at V and 2 bases at J; junction bases unmatched: 6. The CDR3 has 15 amino acids. In germline, CDR1 is WNHNN, CDR2 SYGVQD (reference sequence). The CDR3 reads CASSGSSGDTDTQYF. The CDR3 coding sequence is TGCGCCAGCAGTGGCTCAAGCGGGGACACAGATACGCAGTATTTT.

The chain employs TRBV7-2 and TRBJ2-1; 9 bases are shared with TRBD1. Germline loops: CDR1 SGHTA, CDR2 FQGNSA. Trimming removed 6 bases from V and 6 bases from J; junction bases left unmatched: 9. The CDR3 is made up of 15 amino acids. The CDR3 loop reads CASSSGQGGGNEQFF. For the CDR3, the DNA is TGTGCCAGCAGTTCGGGACAGGGAGGGGGCAATGAGCAGTTCTTC. Combining the CDR3 with reference TRBV7-2 and TRBJ2-1 gives the whole variable domain GAGVSQSPSNKVTEKGKDVELRCDPISGHTALYWYRQSLGQGLEFLIYFQGNSAPDKSGLPSDRFSAERTGGSVSTLTIQRTQQEDSAVYLCASSSGQGGGNEQFFGPGTRLTVL.

The chain combines TRBV5-1 with TRBJ2-3, with D perhaps matching TRBD2 (6 bases). The CDR3 spans 14 residues. The germline CDR1 and CDR2 sequences are SGHRS and YFSETQ. Trimming removed 6 bases from V and 1 base from J, with 12 bases in between. The CDR3 is CASKMPGGTDTQYF. The CDR3, as DNA: TGCGCCAGCAAGATGCCGGGGGGCACAGATACGCAGTATTTT.

The chain uses TRBV7-2 and TRBJ1-1; 7 positions match TRBD1. The V gene's germline CDR1 is SGHTA and CDR2 FQGNSA. The junction had 17 bases not matched to a gene; V was cut back by 7 bases and J by 6 bases. CDR3 length equals 16 residues. CDR3 sequence (DNA): TGTGCCAGCACCCCACGGTTGGCAGGGGGAATTTCTGAAGCTTTCTTT. Translated, it gives CASTPRLAGGISEAFF.